Following are 2 T cell receptor beta chains from one sample sequenced in a study of shared clonotypes between healthy human individuals. The table came from immunoSEQ multiplex PCR; TCRdb's copy has only in-frame clones and leaves some out. Counted here are a few million clones, 93% occurring once; the ten biggest clones make up 0.39%. The sequencing sample was made of naive CD4+ T cells from PBMCs. Sample subset: CD45RA+ positively selected. These receptors originate from a man aged 18-30 years in good health. Some clones in this sample may be carry-over from other donors' samples.

The chain combines TRBV7-7 with TRBJ2-3, with TRBD1 identical over 9 bases. After removal of 3 bases from V and 6 bases from J, the junction contained 4 bases not matched to a gene. From germline, CDR1 is SSHAT and CDR2 FNYEAQ (reference sequence). The CDR3 contains 14 residues. The CDR3 loop is CASSFRTGADTQYF. The CDR3 nucleotides read TGTGCCAGCAGCTTCCGGACAGGGGCCGATACGCAGTATTTT.

The chain recombines TRBV10-3 with TRBJ2-7; unclear D gene. Germline-derived CDR1 and CDR2 are ENHRY and SYGVKD. Trimming stripped 6 bases from V and 3 bases from J, with 18 bases between. The CDR3 is made up of 15 amino acids. The CDR3 sequence: CAISGSSLEFYEQYF. The CDR3 DNA sequence: TGTGCCATCAGCGGATCTTCCCTAGAGTTCTACGAGCAGTACTTC.